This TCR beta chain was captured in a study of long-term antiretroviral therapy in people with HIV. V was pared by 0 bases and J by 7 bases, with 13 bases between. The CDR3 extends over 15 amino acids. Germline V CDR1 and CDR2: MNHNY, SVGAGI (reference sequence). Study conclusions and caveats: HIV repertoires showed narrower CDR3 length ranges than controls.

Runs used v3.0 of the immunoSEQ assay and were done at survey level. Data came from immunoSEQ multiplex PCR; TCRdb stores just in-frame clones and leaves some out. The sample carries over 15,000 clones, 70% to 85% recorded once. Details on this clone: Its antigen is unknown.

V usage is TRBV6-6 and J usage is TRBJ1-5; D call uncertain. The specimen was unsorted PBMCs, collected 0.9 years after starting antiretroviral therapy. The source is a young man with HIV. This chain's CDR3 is CASSYSSYESQPQHF. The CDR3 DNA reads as TGTGCCAGCAGTTACTCGAGCTATGAGTCGCAGCCCCAGCATTTT.